This entry concerns a single T cell receptor (beta chain). This record belongs to a study of blood T cell repertoires in COVID-19. Study-wide background: Specimens from acute and convalescent COVID-19 originated in the United States, Italy and Spain.

Per germline, CDR1 SGHDT and CDR2 YYEEEE. The V segment lost 3 bases and the J segment 2 bases; nucleotides outside the gene matches: 8. The CDR3 loop spans 16 amino acids. Some clones are missing from TCRdb's copy, which holds only in-frame ones; the method was immunoSEQ multiplex PCR. The sample lists 150,000 to 200,000 clones, roughly 88% occurring once. The sample taken for sequencing was peripheral blood. The rearrangement joins TRBV5-6 to TRBJ2-3, with TRBD2 identical over 8 bases. The receptor was derived from a woman aged 80 or older with acute or convalescent COVID-19. The CDR3 loop reads CASSSGGPHPTDTQYF. CDR3 DNA: TGTGCCAGCAGCTCGGGGGGGCCACATCCCACAGATACGCAGTATTTT.